The next 2 T cell receptor beta chains were all read from a single sample in a study of shared clonotypes between healthy human individuals. Measured with immunoSEQ multiplex PCR; TCRdb has only the in-frame clones, and not every one. The sample yields some 1 million clones, around 76% seen once. Sequencing was carried out using memory CD4+ T cells sorted from blood. The subset here: CD45RA-negative fraction. These receptor sequences come from a man aged 18 to 30 in good health.

The chain is built from TRBV5-1 and TRBJ2-7; 10 positions match TRBD2. This CDR3 region has 16 residues. With V trimmed by 0 bases and J by 3 bases, 6 bases remained unmatched. CDR1 and CDR2 (germline): SGHRS, YFSETQ. CDR3 in amino acids: CASSLASRTSGYEQYF. As DNA, the CDR3 is TGCGCCAGCAGCTTGGCCTCAAGGACTAGCGGCTACGAGCAGTACTTC. Full variable domain (remainder filled in from reference TRBV5-1 and TRBJ2-7): KAGVTQTPRYLIKTRGQQVTLSCSPISGHRSVSWYQQTPGQGLQFLFEYFSETQRNKGNFPGRFSGRQFSNSRSEMNVSTLELGDSALYLCASSLASRTSGYEQYFGPGTRLTVT.

About this clone itself: Other nucleotide sequences from this sample produce the same CDR3. The DNA for the CDR3 is TGCGCCAGCAGCTTCGCGGGCTACGAGCAGTACTTC. Its translation: CASSFAGYEQYF. J is TRBJ2-7 and V is TRBV5-1, with a tentative D call TRBD2 (5 bases). V lost 2 bases and J 3 bases, leaving 6 bases between the germline ends. The CDR3 contains 12 residues. CDR1 SGHRS and CDR2 YFSETQ come from the germline V gene.